This section outlines one T cell receptor beta chain sequence together with its context. CDR3 size: 13 residues. Per the germline V gene, CDR1 is SGHAT and CDR2 is FQNNGV. V was pared by 7 bases and J by 4 bases, with 13 bases between. This sample was taken from a study of blood T cell repertoires in COVID-19. The protocol was immunoSEQ multiplex PCR, while the TCRdb copy is restricted to in-frame clones and leaves out a portion. The sample comprises 190,000 or so clones, more than 75% of which are singletons, and about 2.5% rests with the top ten. Sequenced material: peripheral blood. The rearrangement uses TRBV11-2 and TRBJ1-2; D unresolved. This clonotype originated in a middle-aged man with active or convalescent COVID-19. The CDR3 region is CASTIRTGYGYTF. DNA for the CDR3: TGTGCCAGCACCATAAGGACTGGCTATGGCTACACCTTC.